Sequencing of this TCR beta chain was carried out in a study of T cell repertoires in cytomegalovirus infection. V lost 3 bases, J lost 6 bases, and 12 bases lay in between. There are 15 residues in the CDR3. Germline V CDR1 and CDR2: LNHDA, SQIVND (reference sequence). TCRdb processed the reads anew with MiXCR; each CDR3 protein has one entry. The sample has about 530,000 distinct CDR3 sequences; around a quarter are singletons. This clonotype was detected a few times. The V gene is TRBV19, the J gene TRBJ1-6; D remains unclear. This receptor was obtained from a human donor in good health (CMV status not recorded). Some clones in this sample may be carry-over from other donors' samples. The sample consisted of PBMCs. The CDR3 DNA is TGTGCCAGTAGTATTTTAGGTGGACCTAATTCACCCCTCCACTTT. It translates to CASSILGGPNSPLHF. The whole variable domain, remainder taken from reference TRBV19 and TRBJ1-6, is DGGITQSPKYLFRKEGQNVTLSCEQNLNHDAMYWYRQDPGQGLRLIYYSQIVNDFQKGDIAEGYSVSREKKESFPLTVTSAQKNPTAFYLCASSILGGPNSPLHFGNGTRLTVT.